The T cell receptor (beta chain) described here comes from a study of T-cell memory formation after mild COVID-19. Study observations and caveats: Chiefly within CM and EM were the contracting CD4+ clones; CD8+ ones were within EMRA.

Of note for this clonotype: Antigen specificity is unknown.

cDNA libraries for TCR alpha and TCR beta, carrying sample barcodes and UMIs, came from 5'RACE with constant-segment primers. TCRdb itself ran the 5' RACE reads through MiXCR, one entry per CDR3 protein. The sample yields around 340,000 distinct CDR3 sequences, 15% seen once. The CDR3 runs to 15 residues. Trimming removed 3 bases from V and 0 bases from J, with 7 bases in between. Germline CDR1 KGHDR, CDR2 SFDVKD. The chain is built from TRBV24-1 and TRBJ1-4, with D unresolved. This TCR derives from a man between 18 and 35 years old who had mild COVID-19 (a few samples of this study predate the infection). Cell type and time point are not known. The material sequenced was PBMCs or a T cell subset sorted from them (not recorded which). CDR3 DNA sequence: TGTGCCACCAGTGATGGGTCCGCAACTAATGAAAAACTGTTTTTT. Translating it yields CATSDGSATNEKLFF.